This TCR beta chain is drawn from a study of blood T cell repertoires in COVID-19. Participants' reported clinical history set cohort assignment. Clones were read by immunoSEQ multiplex PCR, and TCRdb kept only the in-frame ones, dropping some. The sample shows approximately 170,000 clones, roughly 80% of them seen only once. Per germline, CDR1 SGHRS and CDR2 YFSETQ. This CDR3 comprises 14 residues. V shed 4 bases and J 4 bases; nucleotides not matched to a gene: 2. The rearrangement uses TRBV5-1 and TRBJ2-5; 12 bases agree with TRBD2. This receptor was obtained from a man aged 45-65 years who had recovered from COVID-19. The source material was PBMCs or T cells enriched from blood (not recorded which). The CDR3 loop reads CASSILAGGETQYF. The CDR3 nucleotides are TGCGCCAGCAGCATACTAGCGGGGGGAGAGACCCAGTACTTC.